The rows below give T cell receptor beta chains drawn from one sample of a study of blood T cells in healthy people across ages. Each CDR3 protein gets one entry after TCRdb re-called the 5' RACE reads with MiXCR. The sample shows a few hundred thousand distinct CDR3 sequences, roughly 28% of them seen only once. The sequenced material came from blood. The receptors come from a woman in her 70s in good health. The CDR3 runs from the conserved cysteine through the conserved F or W. D genes are given only for firm matches. Clone size, where shown, is once, few, many, or a class for clones that have expanded.

clone_size,v_call,d_call,j_call,cdr3_nt,cdr3_aa
few,TRBV2,TRBD1,TRBJ1-5,TGTGCCAGCGGGACAGATTACAATCAGCCCCAGCATTTT,CASGTDYNQPQHF
many,TRBV5-1,TRBD2,TRBJ2-5,TGCGCCAGCAGCTCCCGACTAGCGGGCCAAGAGACCCAGTACTTC,CASSSRLAGQETQYF
few,TRBV6-6,NA,TRBJ1-2,TGTGCCAGCAGCCCTCTCGAGAGGGTCAGCTATGGCTACACCTTC,CASSPLERVSYGYTF
NA,TRBV4-2,NA,TRBJ1-3,TGTGCCAGCAGCCAAGTCTCAGGGAGGGGCTCCCGAGGGAACACCATATATTTT,CASSQVSGRGSRGNTIYF
NA,TRBV24-1,TRBD1,TRBJ2-5,TGTGCCACCAGTGATTTTGACAGGACAGGGAGGGAGACCCAGTACTTC,CATSDFDRTGRETQYF
NA,TRBV30,NA,TRBJ1-1,TGTGCCTGGAGAGGACGCGGGAAGGCTGAAGCTTTCTTT,CAWRGRGKAEAFF
NA,TRBV12-3/TRBV12-4,NA,TRBJ2-3,TGTGCCAGCAGTTTAGGGCCTTTTCGCACAGATACGCAGTATTTT,CASSLGPFRTDTQYF
NA,TRBV16,NA,TRBJ1-6,TGTGCCAGCAGCGAGCCAGGCCTTAATTACAATTCACCCCTCCACTTT,CASSEPGLNYNSPLHF
NA,TRBV4-3,NA,TRBJ1-4,TGCGCCAGCAGCCTGGGACATCTTGCAACTAATGAAAAACTGTTTTTT,CASSLGHLATNEKLFF
NA,TRBV6-1,NA,TRBJ2-5,TGTGCCAGCAGTGAAATTGGGGCCCAAGAGACCCAGTACTTC,CASSEIGAQETQYF
few,TRBV7-9,TRBD1,TRBJ2-7,TGTGCCAGCAGCCCCAGCCGAGGTGGGACAGTCGCCTACGAGCAGTACTTC,CASSPSRGGTVAYEQYF
NA,TRBV29-1,NA,TRBJ2-3,TGCAGCGTTGAGTCGCGTCGGGGGGCGGCAGATACGCAGTATTTT,CSVESRRGAADTQYF
NA,TRBV6-6,NA,TRBJ2-1,TGTGCCAGCAGTACCCCAGACTTTAACAATGAGCAGTTCTTC,CASSTPDFNNEQFF
few,TRBV24-1,NA,TRBJ2-5,TGTGCCACCAGTGAATCTACAGGGAATCGAGAGACCCAGTACTTC,CATSESTGNRETQYF
NA,TRBV12-3/TRBV12-4,TRBD2,TRBJ2-4,TGTGCCAGCAGCCCATTAGCGGGGGGGCCTGGGAACATTCAGTACTTC,CASSPLAGGPGNIQYF
many,TRBV24-1,TRBD2,TRBJ2-7,TGTGCCACCAGCTCTAGCGGGGGTATCTACGAGCAGTACTTC,CATSSSGGIYEQYF
few,TRBV6-2/TRBV6-3,NA,TRBJ2-5,TGTGCCAGCAGTTACGGGACTCCAGAGACCCAGTACTTC,CASSYGTPETQYF
few,TRBV18,TRBD1,TRBJ2-5,TGTGCCAGCTCACCGACCCGGGACAGTAAAAAGACCCAGTACTTC,CASSPTRDSKKTQYF
few,TRBV5-1,TRBD1,TRBJ2-7,TGCGCCAGCAGCTTGTCGGGGACAGGGGCCTACGAGCAGTACTTC,CASSLSGTGAYEQYF
NA,TRBV20-1,TRBD2,TRBJ2-5,TGCAGTGCTAGAAGGACTAGCGGGGACCAAGAGACCCAGTACTTC,CSARRTSGDQETQYF
NA,TRBV6-2/TRBV6-3,NA,TRBJ2-1,TGTGCCAGTAGGGAGCTTTTAAGAAATGAGCAGTTCTTC,CASRELLRNEQFF
few,TRBV7-2,NA,TRBJ1-5,TGTGCCAGCAGCCCCCAGGGTGGGGGCACAAATTTT,CASSPQGGGTNF
few,TRBV20-1,TRBD1,TRBJ1-4,TGCAGTGCTAGAGATAGAGGCACAGGGGCGTTTGAAAAACTGTTTTTT,CSARDRGTGAFEKLFF
NA,TRBV7-2,TRBD1,TRBJ2-4,TGTGCCAGCAGCCACCAACGGACAGGAACTGAGTTAGCCAAAAACATTCAGTACTTC,CASSHQRTGTELAKNIQYF
few,TRBV20-1,NA,TRBJ2-5,TGCAGTGCTAGATCACGGGGCCTAAAGGGGGAGACCCAGTACTTC,CSARSRGLKGETQYF
NA,TRBV5-1,NA,TRBJ2-2,TGCGCCAGCAGCCTGGGACTCTACGGACCCGGGGAGCTGTTTTTT,CASSLGLYGPGELFF
few,TRBV24-1,NA,TRBJ2-3,TGTGCCACCAGTGTCCGGACCCCTCAAATCACAGATACGCAGTATTTT,CATSVRTPQITDTQYF
few,TRBV20-1,NA,TRBJ2-7,TGCAGTGCTAGATTTACTAACCGGGGCAACGAGCAGTACTTC,CSARFTNRGNEQYF
NA,TRBV7-3,TRBD1,TRBJ1-2,TGTGCCAGCAGCTCTCAACCGGGACAGGGGGTTGCTGGCTACACCTTC,CASSSQPGQGVAGYTF
NA,TRBV20-1,NA,TRBJ2-7,TGCAGTGCAGTTAGCGGAATTAGGCTCGAGCAGTACTTC,CSAVSGIRLEQYF
NA,TRBV2,NA,TRBJ2-5,TGTGCCAGCAGTGGGTGGCAGCTCCAAGAGACCCAGTACTTC,CASSGWQLQETQYF
many,TRBV29-1,NA,TRBJ2-7,TGCAGCGTTGTTCGGTCAGGGTCCTACGAGCAGTACTTC,CSVVRSGSYEQYF
few,TRBV7-2,NA,TRBJ1-3,TGTGCCAGCAGCTTAGGTTGGGCTGGAAACACCATATATTTT,CASSLGWAGNTIYF
NA,TRBV5-1,NA,TRBJ2-5,TGCGCCAGCAGCTTGGCCGGAATCTGGCAGTACTTC,CASSLAGIWQYF
NA,TRBV12-5,NA,TRBJ2-3,TGTGCTAGTGGCACGGGACACGGCACAGATACGCAGTATTTT,CASGTGHGTDTQYF
NA,TRBV9,NA,TRBJ2-1,TGTGCCAGCAGCCCCGGGTGGGGCTCTAATGAGCAGTTCTTC,CASSPGWGSNEQFF
NA,TRBV7-2,TRBD2,TRBJ2-7,TGTGCCAGCAGCTTAGCGGCTAGCGGGGATTATTACGAGCAGTACTTC,CASSLAASGDYYEQYF
NA,TRBV2,NA,TRBJ2-1,TGTGCCAGCAGTGACCTAGCCTACAATGAGCAGTTCTTC,CASSDLAYNEQFF
NA,TRBV29-1,TRBD1,TRBJ2-1,TGCAGCGCATTGACAGGGGTACACGATGAGCAGTTCTTC,CSALTGVHDEQFF
few,TRBV29-1,NA,TRBJ2-7,TGCAGCGTTATCAGGGGTGGAGACGAGCAGTACTTC,CSVIRGGDEQYF
NA,TRBV25-1,NA,TRBJ1-2,TGTGCCAGCAGTGAAAGGTTCGGCAGTTTTTATGGCTACACCTTC,CASSERFGSFYGYTF
NA,TRBV20-1,NA,TRBJ2-5,TGCAGTGCTAGTCCCTCCCGGTACCAAGAGACCCAGTACTTC,CSASPSRYQETQYF
few,TRBV19,TRBD1,TRBJ1-1,TGTGCCAGTAGTATAGGGACAGGGGGCACTGAAGCTTTCTTT,CASSIGTGGTEAFF
NA,TRBV24-1,TRBD1,TRBJ2-2,TGTGCCACCAGTGATCGACAGGGGGGAGACACCGGGGAGCTGTTTTTT,CATSDRQGGDTGELFF
NA,TRBV29-1,TRBD1,TRBJ2-3,TGCAGCGTCACCGGGACAGTCACAGATACGCAGTATTTT,CSVTGTVTDTQYF
few,TRBV7-3,NA,TRBJ1-3,TGTGCCAGCAGCTTAACAGGCAGGGCTGGAAACACCATATATTTT,CASSLTGRAGNTIYF
NA,TRBV5-1,NA,TRBJ1-1,TGCGCCAGCAGCTTGGCGAGTACGAGAGCAAACACTGAAGCTTTCTTT,CASSLASTRANTEAFF
few,TRBV5-8,NA,TRBJ2-5,TGTGCCAGCATGCTGCCGGGTCAAGAGACCCAGTACTTC,CASMLPGQETQYF
few,TRBV3-1,NA,TRBJ1-1,TGTGCCAGCAGCCAAAGAGTCGGTCCGGGGGACCTGAACACTGAAGCTTTCTTT,CASSQRVGPGDLNTEAFF
NA,TRBV12-3/TRBV12-4,NA,TRBJ1-5,TGTGCCAGCAGGGGACCCCATCAGCCCCAGCATTTT,CASRGPHQPQHF
few,TRBV4-2,TRBD2,TRBJ2-5,TGTGCCAGCAGCCAAGCTAGCGGGGAACAAACGAAGACCCAGTACTTC,CASSQASGEQTKTQYF